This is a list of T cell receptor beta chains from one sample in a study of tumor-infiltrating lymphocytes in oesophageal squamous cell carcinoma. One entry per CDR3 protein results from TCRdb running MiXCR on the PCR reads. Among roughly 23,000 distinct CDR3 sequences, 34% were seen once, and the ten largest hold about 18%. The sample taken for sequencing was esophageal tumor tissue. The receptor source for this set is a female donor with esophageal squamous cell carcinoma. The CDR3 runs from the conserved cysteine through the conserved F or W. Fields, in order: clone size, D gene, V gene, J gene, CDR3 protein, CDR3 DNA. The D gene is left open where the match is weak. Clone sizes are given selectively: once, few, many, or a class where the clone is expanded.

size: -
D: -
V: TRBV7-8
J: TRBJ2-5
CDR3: CASSPDGRLQETQYF
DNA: TGTGCCAGCAGCCCCGACGGGCGACTACAAGAGACCCAGTACTTC

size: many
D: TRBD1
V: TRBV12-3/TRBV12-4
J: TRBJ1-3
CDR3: CASSSTGTGNTIYF
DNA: TGTGCCAGCAGTTCGACAGGGACCGGAAACACCATATATTTT

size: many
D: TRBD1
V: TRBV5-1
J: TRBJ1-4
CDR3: CASSLGPRQGPNEKLFF
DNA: TGCGCCAGCAGCTTGGGACCCCGACAGGGGCCTAATGAAAAACTGTTTTTT

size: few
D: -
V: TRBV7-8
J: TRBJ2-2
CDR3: CASSPGRRSTGELFF
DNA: TGTGCCAGCAGCCCTGGACGCAGGAGCACCGGGGAGCTGTTTTTT

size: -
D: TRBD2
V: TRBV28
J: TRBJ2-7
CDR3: CASSSPRTSSYEQYF
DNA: TGTGCCAGCAGTTCCCCCCGGACTAGCTCCTACGAGCAGTACTTC

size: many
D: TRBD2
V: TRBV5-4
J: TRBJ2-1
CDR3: CASSRGLAGENNEQFF
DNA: TGTGCCAGCAGTCGGGGGCTAGCGGGAGAGAACAATGAGCAGTTCTTC

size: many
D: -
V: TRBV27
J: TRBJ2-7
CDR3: CASSPSMSAHEQYF
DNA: TGTGCCAGCAGTCCGTCGATGAGCGCTCACGAGCAGTACTTC

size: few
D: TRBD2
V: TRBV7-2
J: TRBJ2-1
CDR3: CASSPIAGKGVEQFF
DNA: TGTGCCAGCAGCCCAATAGCGGGAAAGGGAGTTGAGCAGTTCTTC

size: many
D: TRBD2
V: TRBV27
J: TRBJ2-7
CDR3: CASSLQRGRPTYEQYF
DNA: TGTGCCAGCAGTTTACAGCGCGGGAGGCCTACCTACGAGCAGTACTTC

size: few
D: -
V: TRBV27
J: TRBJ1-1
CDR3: CASSPKAGRGGRAEAFF
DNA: TGTGCCAGCAGCCCTAAGGCCGGCAGGGGTGGTCGGGCTGAAGCTTTCTTT

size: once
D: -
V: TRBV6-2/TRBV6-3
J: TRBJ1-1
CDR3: CASSLSKRINTEAFF
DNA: TGTGCCAGCAGTTTGTCAAAACGAATTAACACTGAAGCTTTCTTT

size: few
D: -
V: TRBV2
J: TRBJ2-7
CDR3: CASSTAYEQYF
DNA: TGTGCCAGCTCGACGGCCTACGAGCAGTACTTC

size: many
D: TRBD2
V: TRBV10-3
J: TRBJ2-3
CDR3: CAIRGGLAGGGITDTQYF
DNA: TGTGCCATCAGAGGGGGACTAGCGGGAGGGGGAATCACAGATACGCAGTATTTT

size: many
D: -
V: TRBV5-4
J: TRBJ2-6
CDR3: CASSPHRGSRGGSPLHF
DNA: TGTGCCAGCAGCCCCCACCGAGGGTCGCGGGGAGGTTCACCCCTCCACTTC

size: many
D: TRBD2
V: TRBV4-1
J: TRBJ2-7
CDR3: CASSPSGRRYEQYF
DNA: TGCGCCAGCAGCCCTAGCGGGAGAAGGTACGAGCAGTACTTC

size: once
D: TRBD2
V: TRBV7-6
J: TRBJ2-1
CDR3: CASSRTSGSRNYNEQFF
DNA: TGTGCCAGCAGCCGGACTAGCGGGAGTCGTAACTACAATGAGCAGTTCTTC

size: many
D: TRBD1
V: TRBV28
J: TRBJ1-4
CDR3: CASSLRTGGEKLFF
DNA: TGTGCCAGCAGTTTACGGACAGGGGGTGAAAAACTGTTTTTT

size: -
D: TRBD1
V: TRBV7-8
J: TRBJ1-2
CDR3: CASSDDREHGYTF
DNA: TGTGCCAGCAGCGATGACAGGGAACATGGCTACACCTTC

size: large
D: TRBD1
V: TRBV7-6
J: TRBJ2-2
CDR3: CASSLMRGDRAHTGELFF
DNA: TGTGCCAGCAGCTTAATGCGCGGAGACAGGGCCCACACCGGGGAGCTGTTTTTT

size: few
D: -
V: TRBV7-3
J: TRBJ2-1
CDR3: CASSAPGTGYNEQFF
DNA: TGTGCCAGCAGCGCCCCCGGGACGGGATACAATGAGCAGTTCTTC

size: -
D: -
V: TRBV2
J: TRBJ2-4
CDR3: CASSALEYNEQYF
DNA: TGTGCCAGCAGTGCCTTAGAGTACAATGAGCAGTACTTC

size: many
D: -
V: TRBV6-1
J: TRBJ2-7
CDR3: CASSEGYEQYF
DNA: TGTGCCAGCAGTGAAGGGTACGAGCAGTACTTC

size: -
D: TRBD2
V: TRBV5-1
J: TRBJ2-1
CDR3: CASSLGGTMNREQFF
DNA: TGCGCCAGCAGCTTAGGCGGGACTATGAACAGAGAGCAGTTCTTC

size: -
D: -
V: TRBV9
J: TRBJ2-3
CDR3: CASSVEDQWATDTQYF
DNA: TGTGCCAGCAGCGTAGAAGATCAGTGGGCCACAGATACGCAGTATTTT

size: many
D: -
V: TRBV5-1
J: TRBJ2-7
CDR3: CASSPRDSLGYEQYF
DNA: TGCGCCAGCAGCCCGAGGGACTCCTTGGGGTACGAGCAGTACTTC

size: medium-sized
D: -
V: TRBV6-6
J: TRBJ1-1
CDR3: CASSSSEGTEAFF
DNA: TGTGCCAGCAGTTCCTCTGAGGGCACTGAAGCTTTCTTT

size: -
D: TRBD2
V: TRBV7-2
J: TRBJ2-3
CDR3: CASSPGLGPDTQYF
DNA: TGTGCCAGCAGCCCAGGACTAGGCCCAGATACGCAGTATTTT

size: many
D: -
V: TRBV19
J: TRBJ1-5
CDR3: CASSMEGGYNQPQHF
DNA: TGTGCCAGTAGTATGGAAGGCGGATACAATCAGCCCCAGCATTTT

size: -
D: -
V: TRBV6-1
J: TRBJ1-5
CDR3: CASRGKVNQPQHF
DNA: TGTGCCAGTCGGGGTAAGGTAAATCAGCCCCAGCATTTT

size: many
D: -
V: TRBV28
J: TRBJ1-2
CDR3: CASSFPPGGYTF
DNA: TGTGCCAGCAGTTTTCCGCCCGGTGGCTACACCTTC

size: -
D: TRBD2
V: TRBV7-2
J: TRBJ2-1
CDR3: CASSLLAGVGEQFF
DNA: TGTGCCAGCAGCTTACTAGCGGGAGTGGGTGAGCAGTTCTTC

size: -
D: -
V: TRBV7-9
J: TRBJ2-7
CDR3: CASSPPVTRLYNEQYF
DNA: TGTGCCAGCAGCCCCCCCGTCACTCGCCTGTACAATGAGCAGTACTTC

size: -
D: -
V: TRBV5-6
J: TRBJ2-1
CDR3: CASSLGPGDTEQFF
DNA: TGTGCCAGCAGCTTGGGGCCCGGGGACACTGAGCAGTTCTTC

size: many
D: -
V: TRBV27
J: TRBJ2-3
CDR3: CASKERFGRGTQYF
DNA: TGTGCCAGCAAGGAGAGGTTTGGCCGCGGTACGCAGTATTTT

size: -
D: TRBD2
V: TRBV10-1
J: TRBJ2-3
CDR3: CASGTGGVGADTQYF
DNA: TGCGCCAGCGGCACGGGAGGTGTAGGTGCAGATACGCAGTATTTT

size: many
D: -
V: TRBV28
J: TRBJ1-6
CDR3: CASSLVGSLLHF
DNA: TGTGCCAGCAGTTTGGTGGGCAGCCTCCTCCACTTT

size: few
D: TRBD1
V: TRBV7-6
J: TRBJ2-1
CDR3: CASSSGTGIYNEQFF
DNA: TGTGCCAGCAGCTCTGGGACAGGGATCTACAATGAGCAGTTCTTC

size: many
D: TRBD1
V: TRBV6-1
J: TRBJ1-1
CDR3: CASSDHLDRVNTEAFF
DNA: TGTGCCAGCAGTGATCACCTGGACAGGGTTAACACTGAAGCTTTCTTT

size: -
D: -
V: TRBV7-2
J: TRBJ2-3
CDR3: CASSPLSGPDTQYF
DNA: TGTGCCAGCAGCCCCCTCAGCGGCCCAGATACGCAGTATTTT

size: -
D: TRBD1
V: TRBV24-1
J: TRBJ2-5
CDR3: CATSEGRGLETQYF
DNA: TGTGCCACCAGTGAGGGCAGGGGGCTGGAGACCCAGTACTTC

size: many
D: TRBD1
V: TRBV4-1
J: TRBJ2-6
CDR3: CASSQEEQGSGANVLTF
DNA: TGCGCCAGCAGCCAAGAAGAACAGGGGTCTGGGGCCAACGTCCTGACTTTC

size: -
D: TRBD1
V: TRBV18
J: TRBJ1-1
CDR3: CASSSTGVGTEAFF
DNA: TGTGCCAGCTCGAGTACAGGGGTCGGCACTGAAGCTTTCTTT

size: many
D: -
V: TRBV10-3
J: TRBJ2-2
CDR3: CAISPSEGPGHAGELFF
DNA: TGTGCCATCAGTCCCTCCGAGGGGCCCGGGCACGCCGGGGAGCTGTTTTTT

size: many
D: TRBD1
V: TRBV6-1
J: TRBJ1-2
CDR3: CASSVGQAVSNYGYTF
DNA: TGTGCCAGCAGTGTGGGACAGGCGGTTTCTAACTATGGCTACACCTTC

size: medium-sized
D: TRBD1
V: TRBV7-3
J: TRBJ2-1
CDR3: CASSFSTGMNEQFF
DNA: TGTGCCAGCAGCTTCTCGACAGGGATGAATGAGCAGTTCTTC

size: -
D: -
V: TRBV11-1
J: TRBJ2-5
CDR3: CASCINQETQYF
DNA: TGTGCCAGCTGTATCAATCAAGAGACCCAGTACTTC

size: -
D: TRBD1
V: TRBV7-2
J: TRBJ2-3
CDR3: CASSLAGTGGTDTQYF
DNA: TGTGCCAGCAGCTTAGCGGGGACAGGGGGCACAGATACGCAGTATTTT

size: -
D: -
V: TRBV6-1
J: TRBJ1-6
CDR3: CASTRGDLASPLHF
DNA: TGTGCCAGCACCCGAGGGGACCTCGCTTCACCCCTCCACTTT

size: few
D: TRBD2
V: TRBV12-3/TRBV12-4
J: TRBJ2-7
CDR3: CASSLGLADEQYF
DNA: TGTGCCAGCAGTCTAGGGCTAGCGGACGAGCAGTACTTC

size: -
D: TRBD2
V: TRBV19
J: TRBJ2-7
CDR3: CASSRAGAYEQYF
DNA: TGTGCCAGTAGCCGAGCGGGAGCCTACGAGCAGTACTTC

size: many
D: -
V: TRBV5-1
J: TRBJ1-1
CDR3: CASSLDRRAEAFF
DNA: TGCGCCAGCAGCTTGGACAGAAGGGCTGAAGCTTTCTTT

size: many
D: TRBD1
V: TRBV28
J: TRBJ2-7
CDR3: CASSSTFKDGTGGGDEQYF
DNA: TGTGCCAGCAGTTCCACTTTCAAAGACGGGACAGGGGGTGGCGACGAGCAGTACTTC

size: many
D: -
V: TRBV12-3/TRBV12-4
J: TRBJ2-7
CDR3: CASTLLGARADEQYF
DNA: TGTGCCAGCACCCTCTTAGGGGCCAGGGCCGATGAGCAGTACTTC

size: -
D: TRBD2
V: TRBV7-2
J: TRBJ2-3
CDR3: CASRMTSGEADTQYF
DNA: TGTGCCAGCAGGATGACTAGCGGTGAGGCAGATACGCAGTATTTT

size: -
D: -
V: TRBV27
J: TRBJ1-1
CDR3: CASSLRRLTEAFF
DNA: TGTGCCAGCAGTTTACGTAGGCTCACTGAAGCTTTCTTT

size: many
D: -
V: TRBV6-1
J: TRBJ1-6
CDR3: CASSEALQGSYNSPLHF
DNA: TGTGCCAGCAGTGAAGCGCTCCAGGGCTCCTATAATTCACCCCTCCACTTC

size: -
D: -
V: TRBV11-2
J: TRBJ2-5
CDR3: CASSFNTQETQYF
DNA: TGTGCCAGCAGCTTCAACACTCAAGAGACCCAGTACTTC

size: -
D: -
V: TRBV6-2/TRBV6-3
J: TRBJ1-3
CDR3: CASSYRLGQLENTIYF
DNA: TGTGCCAGCAGTTACCGACTTGGCCAGCTGGAAAACACCATATATTTT

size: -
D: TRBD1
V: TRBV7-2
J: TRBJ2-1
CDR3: CASSSRQGSLTPLHF
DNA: TGTGCCAGCAGCTCTCGACAGGGGTCACTCACACCCCTCCACTTC

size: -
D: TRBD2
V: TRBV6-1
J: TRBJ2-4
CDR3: CASSSAGLAANNEQYF
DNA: TGTGCCAGCAGTTCCGCGGGACTAGCGGCTAACAATGAGCAGTACTTC